This is a list of T cell receptor beta chains from one sample in a study of chemoradiotherapy in HPV16-positive cancers. Data came from immunoSEQ multiplex PCR; TCRdb stores just in-frame clones and leaves some out. The sample lists 4,000 to 5,000 clones, roughly 90% seen once, with roughly 2.5% in the top ten. Sequencing was performed on tumor tissue, taken from a patient who underwent chemoradiotherapy. The receptors were sampled from a human donor with HPV-associated anogenital cancer. Both conserved end residues are part of each CDR3. A D gene is named only where the DNA matches it firmly. The listing skips clone size in some rows; elsewhere it reads once, few, many or a size class.

clone_size d_call j_call v_call cdr3_nt cdr3_aa
. . TRBJ2-5 TRBV4-1 TGCGCCAGCAGCCAACCATCGGGATACCAAGAGACCCAGTACTTC CASSQPSGYQETQYF
. TRBD2 TRBJ2-7 TRBV11-3 TGTGCCAGCAGCTTAGGGACTAGTAATAATCGGTACTTC CASSLGTSNNRYF
few . TRBJ2-1 TRBV5-4 TGTGCCAGCAGCCCGCAGGGATACAATGAGCAGTTCTTC CASSPQGYNEQFF
. . TRBJ1-1 TRBV5-6 TGTGCCAGCAGTCCCACCCAGTCGAACACTGAAGCTTTCTTT CASSPTQSNTEAFF
. . TRBJ1-5 TRBV2 TGTGCCAGCAGGAGGGATAGCAATCAGCCCCAGCATTTT CASRRDSNQPQHF
. TRBD1 TRBJ2-7 TRBV6-6 TGTGCCAGCAACTCCGGGACAGGGGTTGGCGAGCAGTACTTC CASNSGTGVGEQYF
. TRBD2 TRBJ2-5 TRBV2 TGTGCCAGCAGTGAAAGACTAGCGGCAGAGACCCAGTACTTC CASSERLAAETQYF
. TRBD2 TRBJ2-1 TRBV6-1 TGTGCCAGCACCCCTAGCGGCGCGGTAAATGAGCAGTTCTTC CASTPSGAVNEQFF
. . TRBJ2-3 TRBV29-1 TGCAGCGTGGGGGGCATCGGCACAGATACGCAGTATTTT CSVGGIGTDTQYF
. . TRBJ2-1 TRBV7-9 TGTGCCAGCAGCTTAGACCTACCCAACAATGAGCAGTTCTTC CASSLDLPNNEQFF
. . TRBJ2-1 TRBV2 TGTGCCAGCAGTGAGGCTAACTACAATGAGCAGTTCTTC CASSEANYNEQFF
. TRBD1 TRBJ2-7 TRBV23-1 TGCGCCAGCGGGGGGGGACAGGGGGCCCACGAGCAGTACTTC CASGGGQGAHEQYF
. . TRBJ2-5 TRBV6-1 TGTGCCAGCAGTCCAGGGACGCAAGAGACCCAGTACTTC CASSPGTQETQYF
. . TRBJ1-3 TRBV9 TGTGCCAGCAACCGGGGGGAGAGCGGAAACACCATATATTTT CASNRGESGNTIYF
. . TRBJ1-6 TRBV6-6 TGTGCCAGCAGTTCCGCCGGGGACAATTCACCCCTCCACTTT CASSSAGDNSPLHF
. . TRBJ1-2 TRBV7-8 TGTGCCAGCAGCTTGGGGGGGAAAAAGAGGGCGGGAGGCTACACCTTC CASSLGGKKRAGGYTF
. . TRBJ2-1 TRBV5-1 TGCGCCAGCAGCTTAAATAATGACCCCACAAGCCCCAATGAGCAGTTCTTC CASSLNNDPTSPNEQFF
. TRBD2 TRBJ2-1 TRBV19 TGTGCCAGTAGTTGGACTAGCGAAATGAATGAGCAGTTCTTC CASSWTSEMNEQFF
. TRBD1 TRBJ2-7 TRBV7-9 TGTGCCAGCAGCCCCGGGACAGGGCTGGGTGAGCAGTACTTC CASSPGTGLGEQYF
few . TRBJ1-5 TRBV27 TGTGCCAGCAGTTTGAGGCAGGGGAATCAGCCCCAGCATTTT CASSLRQGNQPQHF
. . TRBJ2-1 TRBV6-1 TGTGCCAGCAGTGAAAGGTGGAGAGGTAATGAGCAGTTCTTC CASSERWRGNEQFF
. . TRBJ2-1 TRBV5-1 TGCGCCAGCAGCTTGGCGCCGACAGAAAATGAGCAGTTCTTC CASSLAPTENEQFF
few TRBD1 TRBJ1-1 TRBV11-3 TGTGCCAGCAGCCGACAGGGAGGCACTGAAGCTTTCTTT CASSRQGGTEAFF
. . TRBJ1-3 TRBV2 TGTGCCAGCAGTGCCGTCAACACCATATATTTT CASSAVNTIYF
. . TRBJ1-5 TRBV2 TGTGCCAGCAGTGCGGAGAGAGGGTACCAGCCCCAGCATTTT CASSAERGYQPQHF
. . TRBJ1-1 TRBV6-5 TGTGCCAGCAGTCCTCAGGGGTTGAACACTGAAGCTTTCTTT CASSPQGLNTEAFF
. . TRBJ1-2 TRBV5-6 TGTGCCAGCAGCTTGTTGGGGACGGATGGCTACACCTTC CASSLLGTDGYTF
. . TRBJ1-1 TRBV6-1 TGTGCCAGCAGTGAGGGAATTCAGGGGTTTAAACCTGAAGCTTTCTTT CASSEGIQGFKPEAFF
. . TRBJ1-5 TRBV6-1 TGTGCCAGCAGTGAAGCTTGGGGGTATCAGCCCCAGCATTTT CASSEAWGYQPQHF
few TRBD2 TRBJ2-5 TRBV4-2 TGTGCCAGCAGCCAAGACAAGCCTAGCGGGACGGAGACCCAGTACTTC CASSQDKPSGTETQYF
. TRBD1 TRBJ2-3 TRBV27 TGTGCCAGCAGTTTATCAAGGCCGGACAGGGTGGCAGATACGCAGTATTTT CASSLSRPDRVADTQYF
. . TRBJ1-3 TRBV6-5 TGTGCCAGCAGTTTAATCTCTGGAAACACCATATATTTT CASSLISGNTIYF
. TRBD2 TRBJ2-1 TRBV18 TGTGCCAGCTCACAGGAGCGGGAGGGCCGGAGTGAGCAGTTCTTC CASSQEREGRSEQFF